This is a list of T cell receptor beta chains from one sample in a study of T cells expressing NK-cell markers. TCRdb re-called the 5' RACE reads and gives one entry per CDR3 protein, without DNA. The listing contains about 410,000 distinct CDR3 sequences. What was sequenced was blood T cells: a sorted CD56 or NKG2C T cell subset, CD4+ or CD8+ T cells, or bulk PBMC T cells (not recorded which). The receptors shown here come from a woman in her forties or fifties in good health. Both conserved end residues are part of each CDR3.

j_call	cdr3_length	v_call	cdr3_aa
TRBJ2-1	15	TRBV12-3/TRBV12-4	CASNFAVGLGNEQFF
TRBJ2-1	16	TRBV9	CASSERGIAGYNEQFF
TRBJ2-3	20	TRBV5-1	CASSSRHTSGRDSFTDTQYF
TRBJ2-3	14	TRBV29-1	CSVDLQGGTDTQYF
TRBJ2-3	15	TRBV20-1	CSANRLAGLVDTQYF
TRBJ1-4	13	TRBV7-9	CASSPAGGLTLFF
TRBJ2-6	15	TRBV6-5	CASSRTDSGANVLTF
TRBJ1-6	16	TRBV18	CASSPTGASYNSPLHF
TRBJ2-5	16	TRBV7-9	CASSLERTLYQETQYF
TRBJ2-3	15	TRBV28	CASSLRLADTDTQYF
TRBJ2-7	12	TRBV10-3	CAISLDIYEQYF
TRBJ2-2	12	TRBV5-1	CASSFLTRELFF
TRBJ1-1	13	TRBV10-3	CAINQGWNTEAFF
TRBJ2-1	15	TRBV2	CASRAPLGQGPQQFF
TRBJ2-1	16	TRBV2	CASRRDSGSSYNEQFF
TRBJ2-4	13	TRBV7-9	CASSPYGGYIQYF
TRBJ2-1	16	TRBV2	CASRGILAPPYNEQFF
TRBJ2-1	16	TRBV11-1	CASSLEGLREGTEQFF
TRBJ2-7	14	TRBV12-3/TRBV12-4	CASSNPGTGAQQYF
TRBJ2-6	12	TRBV14	CASSPEANVLTF
TRBJ2-1	15	TRBV10-2	CASSDSGPKGHEQFF
TRBJ1-2	17	TRBV18	CASSPIGQGASNYGYTF
TRBJ2-3	18	TRBV12-3/TRBV12-4	CASSLGPLQGVNTDTQYF
TRBJ2-7	18	TRBV3-1	CASSQGGTSGGSSYEQYF
TRBJ2-1	14	TRBV4-1	CASSKGQDYNEQFF
TRBJ2-5	19	TRBV12-3/TRBV12-4	CASSPLGVTSKEGKETQYF
TRBJ2-1	15	TRBV6-5	CASSYIPGGGNEQFF
TRBJ1-4	14	TRBV4-1	CASSLVSRNEKLFF
TRBJ1-5	16	TRBV29-1	CSVVVPRTDSNQPQHF
TRBJ1-5	16	TRBV6-2/TRBV6-3	CASSMTGQWGNQPQHF
TRBJ1-2	16	TRBV9	CASSVDPGGTSYGYTF
TRBJ1-1	14	TRBV14	CASSQEGGTPEAFF
TRBJ1-1	14	TRBV7-9	CASSLTGKNTEAFF
TRBJ2-7	15	TRBV6-5	CASISYGGRDYEQYF
TRBJ2-1	15	TRBV12-3/TRBV12-4	CASRVGATDDNEQFF
TRBJ2-7	12	TRBV7-9	CASSGLNYEQYF
TRBJ2-1	15	TRBV15	CATSRARGSYNEQFF
TRBJ2-7	14	TRBV7-6	CASSLVEGPYEQYF
TRBJ1-4	14	TRBV7-9	CASSQGQASEKLFF
TRBJ1-4	18	TRBV4-2	CASSQDVIAGGVGEKLFF
TRBJ2-7	16	TRBV5-8	CASSVRPDYASYEQYF
TRBJ1-5	13	TRBV19	CASKDRAGGPQHF
TRBJ1-2	13	TRBV2	CASIFNGLYGYTF
TRBJ2-7	13	TRBV11-1	CASSFGGAYEQYF
TRBJ2-1	18	TRBV3-1	CASSPGLAGLSSYNEQFF
TRBJ2-1	11	TRBV12-3/TRBV12-4	CASSKGYGEFF
TRBJ1-2	16	TRBV10-3	CATFPGGVRTPNGYTF
TRBJ1-1	14	TRBV5-6	CASSLWDRRTEAFF
TRBJ2-2	17	TRBV12-3/TRBV12-4	CASSPRTSGRGSGELFF
TRBJ2-1	13	TRBV11-2	CASASRARNEQFF
TRBJ2-2	12	TRBV29-1	CSVTKAAGELFF
TRBJ2-5	13	TRBV25-1	CASSQDRVKTQYF
TRBJ2-1	16	TRBV7-8	CASSFTSGGVYNEQFF
TRBJ2-5	17	TRBV10-3	CAIGEAPAASVQETQYF
TRBJ2-1	15	TRBV11-2	CASSSPIRGLYEQFF
TRBJ1-5	15	TRBV2	CASTWGRRDNQPQHF
TRBJ1-6	20	TRBV3-1	CASSPPKLLGQLARNSPLHF
TRBJ2-2	17	TRBV9	CASSVEQGARGTGELFF
TRBJ2-4	16	TRBV5-6	CASSSSLAGGPGIQYF